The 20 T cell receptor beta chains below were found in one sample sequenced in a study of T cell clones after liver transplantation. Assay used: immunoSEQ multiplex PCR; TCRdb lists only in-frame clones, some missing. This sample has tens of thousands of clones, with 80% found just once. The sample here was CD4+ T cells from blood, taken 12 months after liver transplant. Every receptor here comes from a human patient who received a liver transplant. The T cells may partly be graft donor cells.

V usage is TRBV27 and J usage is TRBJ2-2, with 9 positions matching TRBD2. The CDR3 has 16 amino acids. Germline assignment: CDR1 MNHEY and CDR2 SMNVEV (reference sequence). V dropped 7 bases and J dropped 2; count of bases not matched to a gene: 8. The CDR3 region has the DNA TGTGCCAGCAAGCTTAGGACTAGCGTTAACACCGGGGAGCTGTTTTTT. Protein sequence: CASKLRTSVNTGELFF.

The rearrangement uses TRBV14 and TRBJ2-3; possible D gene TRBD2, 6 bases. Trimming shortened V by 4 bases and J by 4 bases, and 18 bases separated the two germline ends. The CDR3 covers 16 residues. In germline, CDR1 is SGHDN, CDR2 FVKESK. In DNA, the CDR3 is TGTGCCAGCAGCCGCGAGATGTCTAGCGCCCCAGATACGCAGTATTTT. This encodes CASSREMSSAPDTQYF. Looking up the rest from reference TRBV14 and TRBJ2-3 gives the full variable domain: EAGVTQFPSHSVIEKGQTVTLRCDPISGHDNLYWYRRVMGKEIKFLLHFVKESKQDESGMPNNRFLAERTGGTYSTLKVQPAELEDSGVYFCASSREMSSAPDTQYFGPGTRLTVL.

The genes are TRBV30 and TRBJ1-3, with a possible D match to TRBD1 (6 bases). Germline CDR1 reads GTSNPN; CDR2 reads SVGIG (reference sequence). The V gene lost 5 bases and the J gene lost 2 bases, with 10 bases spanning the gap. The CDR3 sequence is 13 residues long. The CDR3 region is CAWEQGAGNTIYF. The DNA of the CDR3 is TGTGCCTGGGAACAGGGTGCTGGAAACACCATATATTTT.

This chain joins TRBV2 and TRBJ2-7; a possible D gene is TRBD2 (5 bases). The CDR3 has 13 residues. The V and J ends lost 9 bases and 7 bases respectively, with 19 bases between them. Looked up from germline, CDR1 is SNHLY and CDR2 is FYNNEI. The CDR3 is CASRLERGAEQYF. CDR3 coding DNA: TGTGCCAGTCGACTGGAACGGGGAGCTGAGCAGTACTTC.

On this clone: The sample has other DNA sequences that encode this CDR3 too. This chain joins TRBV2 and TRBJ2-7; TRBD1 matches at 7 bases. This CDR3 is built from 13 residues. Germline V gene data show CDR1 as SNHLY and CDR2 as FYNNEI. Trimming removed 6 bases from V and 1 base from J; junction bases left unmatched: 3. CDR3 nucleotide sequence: TGTGCCAGCAGCCGGGACAGTTCCTACGAGCAGTACTTC. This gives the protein CASSRDSSYEQYF.

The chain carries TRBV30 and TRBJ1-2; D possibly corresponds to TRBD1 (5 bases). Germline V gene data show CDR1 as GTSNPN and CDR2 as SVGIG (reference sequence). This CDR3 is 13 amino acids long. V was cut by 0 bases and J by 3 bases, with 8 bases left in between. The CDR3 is CAWSVGVHYGYTF. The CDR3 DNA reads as TGTGCCTGGAGTGTAGGGGTGCACTATGGCTACACCTTC.

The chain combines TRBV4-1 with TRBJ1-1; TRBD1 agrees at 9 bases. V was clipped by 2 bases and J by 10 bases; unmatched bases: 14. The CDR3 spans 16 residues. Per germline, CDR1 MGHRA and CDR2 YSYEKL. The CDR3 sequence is CASSQTLLRGTGRAFF. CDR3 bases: TGCGCCAGCAGCCAAACGCTTCTTAGAGGGACAGGGAGAGCTTTCTTT.

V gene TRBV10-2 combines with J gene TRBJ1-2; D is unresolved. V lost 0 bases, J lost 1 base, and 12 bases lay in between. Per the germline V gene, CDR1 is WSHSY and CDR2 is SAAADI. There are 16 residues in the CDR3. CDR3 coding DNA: TGCGCCAGCAGTGAGTCTCAGACCTTTAATAACTATGGCTACACCTTC. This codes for CASSESQTFNNYGYTF.

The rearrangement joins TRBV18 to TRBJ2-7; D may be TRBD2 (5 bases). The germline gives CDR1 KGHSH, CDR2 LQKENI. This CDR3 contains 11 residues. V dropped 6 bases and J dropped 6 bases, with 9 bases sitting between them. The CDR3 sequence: CASSQLGEQYF. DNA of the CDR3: TGTGCCAGCTCGCAACTAGGCGAGCAGTACTTC.

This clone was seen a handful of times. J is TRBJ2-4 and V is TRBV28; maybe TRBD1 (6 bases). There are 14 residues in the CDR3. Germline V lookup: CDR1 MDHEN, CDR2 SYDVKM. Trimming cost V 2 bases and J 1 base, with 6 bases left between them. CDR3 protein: CASSLQGAKNIQYF. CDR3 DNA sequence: TGTGCCAGCAGTTTACAGGGGGCCAAAAACATTCAGTACTTC.

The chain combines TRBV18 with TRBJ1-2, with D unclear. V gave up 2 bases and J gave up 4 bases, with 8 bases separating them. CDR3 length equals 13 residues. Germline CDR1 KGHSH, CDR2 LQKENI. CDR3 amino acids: CASSPASLYGYTF. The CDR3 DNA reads TGTGCCAGCTCACCAGCTAGCCTCTATGGCTACACCTTC.

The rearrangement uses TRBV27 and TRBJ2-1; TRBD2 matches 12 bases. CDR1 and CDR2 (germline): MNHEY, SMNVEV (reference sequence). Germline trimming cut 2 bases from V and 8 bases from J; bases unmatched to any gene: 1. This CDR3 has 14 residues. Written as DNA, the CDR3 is TGTGCCAGCAGTTTACTAGCGGGAGGGGATGAGCAGTTCTTC. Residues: CASSLLAGGDEQFF.

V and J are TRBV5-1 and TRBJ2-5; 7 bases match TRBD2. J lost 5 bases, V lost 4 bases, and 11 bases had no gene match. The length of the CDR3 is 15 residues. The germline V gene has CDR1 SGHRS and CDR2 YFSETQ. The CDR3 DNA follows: TGCGCCAGCAGCGGGGAGGGCCAAACCGGGGAGACCCAGTACTTC. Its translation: CASSGEGQTGETQYF. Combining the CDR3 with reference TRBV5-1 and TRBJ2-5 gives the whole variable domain KAGVTQTPRYLIKTRGQQVTLSCSPISGHRSVSWYQQTPGQGLQFLFEYFSETQRNKGNFPGRFSGRQFSNSRSEMNVSTLELGDSALYLCASSGEGQTGETQYFGPGTRLLVL.

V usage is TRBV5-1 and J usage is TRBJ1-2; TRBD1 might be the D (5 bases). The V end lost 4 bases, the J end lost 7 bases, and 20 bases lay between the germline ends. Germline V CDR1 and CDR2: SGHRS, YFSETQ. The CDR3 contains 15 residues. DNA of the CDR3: TGCGCCAGCAGCCCCGACACCGGGACTTATAGTGGCTACACCTTC. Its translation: CASSPDTGTYSGYTF.

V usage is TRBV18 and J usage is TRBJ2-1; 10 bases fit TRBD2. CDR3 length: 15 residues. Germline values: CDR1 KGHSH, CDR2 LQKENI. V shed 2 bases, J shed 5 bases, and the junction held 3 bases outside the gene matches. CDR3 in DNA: TGTGCCAGCTCACCAGGGCTAGCGGGAGACAATGAGCAGTTCTTC. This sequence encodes CASSPGLAGDNEQFF.

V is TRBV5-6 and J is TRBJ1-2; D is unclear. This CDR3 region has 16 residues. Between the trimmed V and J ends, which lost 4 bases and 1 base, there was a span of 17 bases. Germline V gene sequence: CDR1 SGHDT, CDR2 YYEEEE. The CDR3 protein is CASSLFLGNLNYGYTF. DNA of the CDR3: TGTGCCAGCAGCCTATTCCTGGGCAATCTTAACTATGGCTACACCTTC.

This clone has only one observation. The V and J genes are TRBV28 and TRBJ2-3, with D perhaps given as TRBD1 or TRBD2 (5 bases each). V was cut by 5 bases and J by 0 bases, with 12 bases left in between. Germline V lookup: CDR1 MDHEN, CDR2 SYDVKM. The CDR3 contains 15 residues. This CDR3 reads CASSPPGRSTDTQYF. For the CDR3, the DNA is TGTGCCAGCAGTCCCCCGGGACGTAGCACAGATACGCAGTATTTT.

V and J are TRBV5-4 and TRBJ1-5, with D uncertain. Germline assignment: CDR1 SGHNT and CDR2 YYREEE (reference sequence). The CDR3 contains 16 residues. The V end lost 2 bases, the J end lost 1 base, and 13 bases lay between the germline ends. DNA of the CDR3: TGTGCCAGCAGCTTAGGGCCAAAAGGGAGCAATCAGCCCCAGCATTTT. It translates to CASSLGPKGSNQPQHF.

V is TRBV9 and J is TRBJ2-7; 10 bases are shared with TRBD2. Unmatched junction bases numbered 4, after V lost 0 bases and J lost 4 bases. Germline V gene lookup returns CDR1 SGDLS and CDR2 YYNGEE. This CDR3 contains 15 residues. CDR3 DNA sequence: TGTGCCAGCAGCGTAGAAGCGGGAGGGAGTTACGAGCAGTACTTC. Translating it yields CASSVEAGGSYEQYF.

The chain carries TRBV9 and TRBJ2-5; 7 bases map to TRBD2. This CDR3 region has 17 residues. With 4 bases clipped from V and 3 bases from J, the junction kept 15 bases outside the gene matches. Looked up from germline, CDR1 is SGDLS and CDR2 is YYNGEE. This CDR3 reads CASSFSGGGGLKETQYF. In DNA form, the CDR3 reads TGTGCCAGCAGCTTCTCAGGAGGTGGGGGACTAAAAGAGACCCAGTACTTC. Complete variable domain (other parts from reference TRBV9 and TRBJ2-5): DSGVTQTPKHLITATGQRVTLRCSPRSGDLSVYWYQQSLDQGLQFLIQYYNGEERAKGNILERFSAQQFPDLHSELNLSSLELGDSALYFCASSFSGGGGLKETQYFGPGTRLLVL.